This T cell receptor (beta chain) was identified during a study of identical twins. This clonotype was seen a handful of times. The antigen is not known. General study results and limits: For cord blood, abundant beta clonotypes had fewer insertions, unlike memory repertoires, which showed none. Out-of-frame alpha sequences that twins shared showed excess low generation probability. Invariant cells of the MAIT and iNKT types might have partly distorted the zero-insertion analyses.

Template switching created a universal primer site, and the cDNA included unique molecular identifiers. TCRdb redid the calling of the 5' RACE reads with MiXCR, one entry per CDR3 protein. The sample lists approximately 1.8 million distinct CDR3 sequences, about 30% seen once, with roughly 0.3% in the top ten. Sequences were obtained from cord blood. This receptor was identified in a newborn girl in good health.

The CDR3 DNA reads as TGTGCCAGCAGCGAAGGGACAGGGAGCACCGGGGAGCTGTTTTTT. It encodes CASSEGTGSTGELFF. This sequence joins TRBV9 and TRBJ2-2, with 9 bases matching TRBD1. In germline, CDR1 is SGDLS, CDR2 YYNGEE. The CDR3 loop spans 15 amino acids. With 3 bases clipped from V and 4 bases from J, the junction kept 4 bases outside the gene matches.